This T cell receptor beta chain was found in a study of graft-versus-host responses after intestinal transplantation. Notes on the study in general: In recipient marrow, GvH clones were found, and some appeared first in ileum or blood.

The CDR3 extends over 15 amino acids. Between the trimmed V and J ends, which lost 4 bases and 3 bases, there was a span of 13 bases. CDR1 is MNHNY, CDR2 SVGAGI, per germline (reference sequence). Data came from immunoSEQ multiplex PCR; TCRdb stores just in-frame clones and leaves some out. The sample comprises about 92,000 clones, around nine tenths of which are singletons, and roughly 5.5% rests with the top ten. A remark on this clone: Its antigen remains unidentified.

The sequences come from unstimulated CD8+ T cells sorted from spleen or lymph node cells, collected before intestinal transplant. This clonotype was sampled from a human donor who received an intestinal transplant. The rearrangement joins TRBV6-6 to TRBJ1-5; D might be TRBD1 (6 bases). CDR3 loop: CASSLSTGYNQPQHF. The CDR3 DNA follows: TGTGCCAGCAGTTTGTCGACAGGTTACAATCAGCCCCAGCATTTT.